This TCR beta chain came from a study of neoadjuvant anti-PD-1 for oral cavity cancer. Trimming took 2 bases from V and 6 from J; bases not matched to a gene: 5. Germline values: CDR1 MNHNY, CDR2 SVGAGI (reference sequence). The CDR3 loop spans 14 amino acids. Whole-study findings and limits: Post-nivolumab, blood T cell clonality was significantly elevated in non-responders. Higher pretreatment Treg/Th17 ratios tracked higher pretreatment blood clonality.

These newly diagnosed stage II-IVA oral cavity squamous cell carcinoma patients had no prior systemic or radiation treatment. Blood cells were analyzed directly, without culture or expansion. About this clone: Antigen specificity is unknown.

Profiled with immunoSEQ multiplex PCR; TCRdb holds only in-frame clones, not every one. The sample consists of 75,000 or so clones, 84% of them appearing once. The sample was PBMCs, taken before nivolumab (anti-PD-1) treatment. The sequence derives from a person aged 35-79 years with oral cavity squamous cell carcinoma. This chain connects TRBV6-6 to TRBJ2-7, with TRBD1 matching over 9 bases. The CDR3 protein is CASSYAGQGGEQYF. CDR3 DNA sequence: TGTGCCAGCAGTTACGCGGGACAGGGAGGCGAGCAGTACTTC.